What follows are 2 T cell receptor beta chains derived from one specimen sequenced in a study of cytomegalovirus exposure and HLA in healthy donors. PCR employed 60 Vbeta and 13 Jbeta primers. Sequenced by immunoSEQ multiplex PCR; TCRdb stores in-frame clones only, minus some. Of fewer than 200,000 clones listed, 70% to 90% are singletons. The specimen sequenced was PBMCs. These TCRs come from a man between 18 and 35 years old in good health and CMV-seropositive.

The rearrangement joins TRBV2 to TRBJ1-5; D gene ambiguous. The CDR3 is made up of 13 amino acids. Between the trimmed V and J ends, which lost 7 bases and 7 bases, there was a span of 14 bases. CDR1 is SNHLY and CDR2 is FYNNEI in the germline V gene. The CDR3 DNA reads TGTGCCAGCACCCCCGAGAGGGAACAGCCCCAGCATTTT. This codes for CASTPEREQPQHF. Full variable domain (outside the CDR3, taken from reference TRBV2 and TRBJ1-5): EPEVTQTPSHQVTQMGQEVILRCVPISNHLYFYWYRQILGQKVEFLVSFYNNEISEKSEIFDDQFSVERPDGSNFTLKIRSTKLEDSAMYFCASTPEREQPQHFGDGTRLSIL.

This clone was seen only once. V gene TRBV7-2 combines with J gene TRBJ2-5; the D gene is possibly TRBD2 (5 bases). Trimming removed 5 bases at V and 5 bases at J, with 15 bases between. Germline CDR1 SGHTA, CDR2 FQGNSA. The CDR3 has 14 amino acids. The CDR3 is CASSPWRFVETQYF. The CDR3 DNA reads TGTGCCAGCAGCCCGTGGAGGTTCGTGGAGACCCAGTACTTC.